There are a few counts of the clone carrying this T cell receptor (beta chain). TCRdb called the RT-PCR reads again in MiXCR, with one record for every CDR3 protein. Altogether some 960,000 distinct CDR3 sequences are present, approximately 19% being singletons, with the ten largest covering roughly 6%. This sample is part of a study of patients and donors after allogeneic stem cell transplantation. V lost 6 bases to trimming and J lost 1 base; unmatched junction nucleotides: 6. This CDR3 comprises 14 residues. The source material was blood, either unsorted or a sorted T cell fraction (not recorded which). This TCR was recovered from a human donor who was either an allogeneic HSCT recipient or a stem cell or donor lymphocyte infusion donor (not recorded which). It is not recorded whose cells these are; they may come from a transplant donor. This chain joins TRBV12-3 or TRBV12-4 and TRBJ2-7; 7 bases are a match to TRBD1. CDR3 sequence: CASRGDSSSYEQYF. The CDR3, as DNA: TGTGCCAGCAGAGGGGACAGTAGTTCCTACGAGCAGTACTTC.